This TCR beta chain was captured in a study of OX40 agonist ivuxolimab in advanced cancers. A note on the overall study: Ivuxolimab, which targeted the costimulatory receptor OX40 (CD134), was an agonistic, fully human IgG2 monoclonal antibody. Three dose-escalation patients achieved partial responses, one with hepatocellular carcinoma and two with cutaneous melanoma. Prior anti-PD-1, anti-PD-L1 or anti-CTLA-4 therapy was permitted, and checkpoint inhibitors had been received by 40% to 50% of dose-escalation patients. Intravenous ivuxolimab was administered to patients every 2 weeks at six dose levels: 0.01, 0.1, 0.3, 1.5, 3 and 10 mg/kg. In the dose-escalation cohort, around four fifths of patients were male, and the mean age was approximately 60 years with a range of about 23 to 79. Of the roughly 50 dose-escalation patients, hepatocellular carcinoma was present in around 20, melanoma in roughly 15, renal cell carcinoma in 9 and head and neck cancer in 9. The paper covers the monotherapy dose-escalation part of the phase I ivuxolimab trial, which included N ≈ 50 patients. Peripheral TCRbeta sequencing aimed to test whether ivuxolimab altered TCR sequence diversity and caused clonal T-cell expansion.

Patients with a history of autoimmune disease or receiving systemic immunosuppression were excluded from the trial. Peripheral blood for TCR sequencing was drawn from every dose cohort at baseline, at cycle 4 day 1 and at cycle 7 day 1. The samples were drawn from a first-in-human, open-label, multicenter phase I dose-escalation trial of ivuxolimab. Adults with locally advanced or metastatic melanoma, renal cell, hepatocellular, or head and neck squamous cell carcinoma were enrolled in the trial. Before TCR sequencing, CD4+ T cells and CD8+ T cells from peripheral blood were sorted into separate populations. Details on this clone: The target of this receptor is not known. Base qualities are not at hand, and no much larger clone is one base apart.

Study-wide findings and limitations: After ivuxolimab, CD8+ T cells had more expanded clones than CD4+ T cells on average. At doses from 0.1 to 3.0 mg/kg, clonal expansion was seen in both CD4+ and CD8+ blood T cells between baseline and week 6. Low levels of normalized T-cell clonal expansion were also seen in some patients who did not respond. Antigen specificity was not determined for the clonally expanded peripheral T cells. In partial responders in the 0.1-3.0 mg/kg groups, normalized peripheral clonal expansion was found to be among the lowest, especially among CD8+ T cells.

For sequencing of the TCRbeta CDR3 region, genomic DNA was extracted from the sorted cells. The immunoSEQ Assay was used for sequencing of TCRbeta CDR3 regions. TCRdb mirrors the immuneACCESS table, restricted to in-frame sequences. Some clones are absent from its copies; in checked studies, under half trace to an unresolved V gene, and the reason for the others is unknown. The sample yields around 26,000 clones; about 86% were counted once. Of the sample, roughly 32% is held by the ten largest clones. Material: CD4+ or CD8+ T cells sorted from blood, obtained in a trial of the OX40 agonist ivuxolimab. This TCR came from an adult with an advanced solid tumor such as melanoma, head and neck, liver or kidney cancer.

Here is the DNA: TGTGCCAGCAGTTTAGGCCTCAACAGGGGTAGGGACAATGAGCAGTTCTTC. This is translated as CASSLGLNRGRDNEQFF. The chain joins TRBV28 to TRBJ2-1; 7 middle bases align to TRBD1. The germline V gene encodes CDR1 MDHEN and CDR2 SYDVKM. From V the trimming removes 2 bases and from J it removes 5 bases, while the gene matches leave 12 bases of the junction unaccounted for. From the cysteine through the phenylalanine, the CDR3 covers 17 amino acids. Here the CDR3 DNA is all that survives: 51 bases in frame from base 1.